The 19 T cell receptor beta chains given below trace back to one sample, sequenced in a study of T cell changes during pregnancy in multiple sclerosis. The table came from immunoSEQ multiplex PCR; TCRdb's copy has only in-frame clones and leaves some out. Here the sample spans approximately 40,000 clones, 92% being singletons. The sequences come from CD8+ T cells from peripheral blood mononuclear cells, collected in the third trimester of pregnancy. Every receptor here comes from a female donor with multiple sclerosis, enrolled in a pregnancy study.

The chain recombines TRBV25-1 with TRBJ2-5, with TRBD1 identical over 11 bases. The last part of the DNA fits TRBJ2-7 better; the J call may be wrong. Germline values: CDR1 MGHDK, CDR2 SYGVNS. There are 15 residues in the CDR3. CDR3 loop: CASSVPGTGGYEQYF. The CDR3 DNA reads as TGTGCCAGCAGTGTCCCCGGGACAGGGGGCTACGAGCAGTACTTC.

This clone turned up a few times. The chain links TRBV28 to TRBJ2-7, with TRBD1 as a possible D gene (5 bases). Trimming took 7 bases from V and 4 from J, leaving 17 bases between them. Looked up from germline, CDR1 is MDHEN and CDR2 is SYDVKM. CDR3 length: 14 amino acids. The CDR3 sequence is CASNTQVPWYEQYF. CDR3 bases: TGTGCCAGCAACACACAGGTGCCCTGGTACGAGCAGTACTTC.

The rearrangement uses TRBV6-4 and TRBJ2-5; 13 nucleotides align to TRBD2. Germline V gives CDR1 MRHNA, CDR2 SNTAGT. After removal of 6 bases from V and 5 bases from J, the junction contained 6 bases not matched to a gene. This CDR3 has 15 residues. This CDR3 is CASSWTSGSGETQYF. In DNA, the CDR3 is TGTGCCAGCAGCTGGACTAGCGGGAGTGGGGAGACCCAGTACTTC.

The genes are TRBV12-5 and TRBJ1-1, with 9 bases aligning to TRBD1. Germline CDR1 LGHNT, CDR2 FRNRAP. V lost 0 bases, J lost 6 bases, and 8 bases stayed unmatched. CDR3 size: 16 residues. This CDR3 is CASGLVQGAAWAEAFF. The CDR3 nucleotides read TGTGCTAGTGGTTTGGTACAGGGGGCCGCATGGGCTGAAGCTTTCTTT.

The chain combines TRBV19 with TRBJ2-7; the match to TRBD2 covers 8 bases. Germline V gives CDR1 LNHDA, CDR2 SQIVND (reference sequence). The CDR3 is made up of 14 amino acids. Trimming cost V 8 bases and J 3 bases; bases outside gene matches: 9. CDR3 sequence reads: CASASSGSVYEQYF. The CDR3 coding sequence is TGTGCCAGTGCGTCCAGCGGGAGTGTCTACGAGCAGTACTTC.

The V call is TRBV6-6, the J call TRBJ1-2; D not certain. Looked up from germline, CDR1 is MNHNY and CDR2 is SVGAGI (reference sequence). The CDR3 has 11 residues. The CDR3 bases are TGTGCAAGCGCGACTTGGTATGGCTACACCTTC. Its translation: CASATWYGYTF.

V and J are TRBV2 and TRBJ1-2, with D perhaps TRBD1 (6 bases). Trimming removed 2 bases at V and 3 bases at J, with 19 bases between. This CDR3 is 17 amino acids long. CDR1 is SNHLY and CDR2 is FYNNEI in the germline V gene. The CDR3 region has the DNA TGTGCCAGCAGTGAACCCCAGGACAGTCTTGACCACTATGGCTACACCTTC. The encoded protein is CASSEPQDSLDHYGYTF.

The rearrangement joins TRBV11-3 to TRBJ2-7; 10 bases agree with TRBD2. The CDR3 spans 15 residues. The germline CDR1 and CDR2 sequences are SGHNT and YENEEA. Losses at the gene ends were 5 bases for V and 0 bases for J; bases not matched to a gene: 4. The CDR3 DNA follows: TGTGCCAGCAGCGAAGCGGGAGGGTTCTCCTACGAGCAGTACTTC. Protein product: CASSEAGGFSYEQYF.

As regards this clone: The junction differs from germline at one of its ends, possibly a read error. The chain employs TRBV7-9 and TRBJ2-2; tentatively, D is TRBD2 (6 bases). CDR1 is SEHNR and CDR2 is FQNEAQ in the germline V gene (reference sequence). This CDR3 has 13 residues. The CDR3 loop reads CASSPPGPGGLFF. CDR3 coding DNA: TGTGCCAGCAGCCCCCCAGGACCCGGGGGGCTGTTTTTT.

The rearrangement uses TRBV7-9 and TRBJ2-1, with 11 bases aligning to TRBD2. Germline CDR1 is SEHNR and CDR2 is FQNEAQ (reference sequence). The CDR3 has 16 residues. J lost 8 bases, V lost 5 bases, and 11 bases had no gene match. The CDR3 DNA reads TGTGCCAGCAGCCCGCGACTAGCGGGATGGGCTGATGAGCAGTTCTTC. As protein: CASSPRLAGWADEQFF.

The chain joins TRBV7-2 to TRBJ2-7; no firm D call. This CDR3 has 13 residues. Per germline, CDR1 SGHTA and CDR2 FQGNSA. V lost 1 base, J lost 4 bases, and 8 bases lay in between. The CDR3 protein is CASSLDTPYEQYF. The CDR3 nucleotides read TGTGCCAGCAGCTTAGACACCCCATACGAGCAGTACTTC.

This chain connects TRBV29-1 to TRBJ2-5, with 7 bases fitting TRBD1. Germline CDR1 reads SQVTM; CDR2 reads ANQGSEA. The CDR3 spans 16 residues. Trimming removed 7 bases from V and 5 bases from J; junction bases left unmatched: 19. CDR3 loop: CSAHPTGELVGETQYF. The DNA of the CDR3 is TGCAGCGCACACCCTACAGGGGAGTTAGTAGGGGAGACCCAGTACTTC.

This chain uses TRBV27 with TRBJ2-7; 8 bases map to TRBD2. This CDR3 has 14 residues. In germline, CDR1 is MNHEY, CDR2 SMNVEV (reference sequence). J lost 2 bases, V lost 3 bases, and 3 bases had no gene match. CDR3 loop: CASSFGGRTYEQYF. For the CDR3, the DNA is TGTGCCAGCAGTTTTGGCGGGAGGACCTACGAGCAGTACTTC.

The rearrangement links TRBV9 to TRBJ2-6, with D possibly being TRBD2 (6 bases). This CDR3 is built from 15 residues. Germline CDR1 SGDLS, CDR2 YYNGEE. Trimming removed 4 bases at V and 4 bases at J, with 12 bases between. CDR3 nucleotide sequence: TGTGCCAGCAGCACGGAGGGCCTGGGGGCCAACGTCCTGACTTTC. Translating gives CASSTEGLGANVLTF.

The chain couples TRBV2 to TRBJ1-2; unclear D gene. The V gene's germline CDR1 is SNHLY and CDR2 FYNNEI. The CDR3 runs to 13 residues. Deletions cut 6 bases from V and 8 bases from J, with 16 bases between. As DNA, the CDR3 is TGTGCCAGCAGCGAGGGCCCGGGGATCGGCTACACCTTC. It yields the protein CASSEGPGIGYTF.

The rearrangement joins TRBV12-2 to TRBJ2-7; TRBD1 reflects the table's D call only, with no check against the DNA. TRBV12-2 is recorded as a pseudogene. The length of the CDR3 is 17 residues. The CDR3 sequence: CASRLQDPRDRPYEQYF. DNA of the CDR3: TGTGCAAGTCGCTTACAGGATCCGCGTGACAGACCCTACGAGCAGTACTTC.

The chain recombines TRBV5-1 with TRBJ2-1; a possible D gene is TRBD2 (5 bases). V dropped 3 bases and J dropped 8 bases, with 12 bases sitting between them. CDR3 length: 13 amino acids. Germline assignment: CDR1 SGHRS and CDR2 YFSETQ. CDR3 sequence (DNA): TGCGCCAGCAGCTCCAGGCCGGAGGATGAGCAGTTCTTC. It specifies CASSSRPEDEQFF.

V gene TRBV5-1 combines with J gene TRBJ2-7, with D possibly matching TRBD1 (8 bases). Per the germline V gene, CDR1 is SGHRS and CDR2 is YFSETQ. This CDR3 has 18 residues. Trimming removed 0 bases at V and 4 bases at J, with 23 bases between. DNA of the CDR3: TGCGCCAGCAGCTTGGTAGTCGGGCGAACAGGGGGGGCGTACGAGCAGTACTTC. Protein sequence: CASSLVVGRTGGAYEQYF.

Of note for this clone: Its ends do not fully match the called genes, so a read error is possible. The rearrangement joins TRBV7-7 to TRBJ2-2; a possible D gene is TRBD2 (5 bases). There are 16 residues in the CDR3. CDR1 and CDR2 (germline): SSHAT, FNYEAQ (reference sequence). In nucleotides, the CDR3 is TGTGCTAGCAGCCCAAGCGGTCCCTACGAGGGCGGGGAGCTGTTTTTT. As protein: CASSPSGPYEGGELFF.